This T cell receptor beta chain is drawn from a study of glioma-infiltrating T cells after dendritic cell vaccination. General observations from the study: Higher pretreatment TIL content predicted longer progression-free time and survival.

As for this clone: Its target is not known.

TCRB CDR3 was amplified from 2 ug genomic DNA or less. Only in-frame clones appear in the TCRdb table, and some are missing; sequencing was by immunoSEQ multiplex PCR. The sample records some 73,000 clones, more than 65% being singletons. The sequence was collected from a human donor with glioblastoma. The input for sequencing was blood, taken before dendritic cell vaccination.

The CDR3 nucleotides are TGTGCCACCAGAGGACAAACCTACGAGCAGTACTTC. It is translated as CATRGQTYEQYF. J is TRBJ2-7 and V is TRBV28, with a tentative D call TRBD1 (5 bases). Trimming shortened V by 10 bases and J by 2 bases, and 12 bases separated the two germline ends. This CDR3 has 12 residues. The germline CDR1 and CDR2 sequences are MDHEN and SYDVKM.